Included here is one T cell receptor beta chain sequence, with context. Sequenced by immunoSEQ multiplex PCR; TCRdb stores in-frame clones only, minus some. The repertoire holds 150,000 to 200,000 clones, with about 85% as singletons. These data belong to a study of cytomegalovirus exposure and HLA in healthy donors. Across the whole study: The 95 to 150 validation repertoires used a platform that matched the one used for the 550 to 800 first-cohort repertoires, as a later analysis reported.

Germline lookup yields CDR1 MNHEY and CDR2 SVGAGI. The ends lost 4 bases at V and 6 bases at J; junction bases unmatched: 8. The CDR3 length is 16 residues. The rearrangement joins TRBV6-5 to TRBJ2-1; 11 nucleotides match TRBD1. This receptor was identified in a man between 18 and 35 years old in good health and CMV-seropositive. The sequencing sample was made of PBMCs. CDR3 sequence (DNA): TGTGCCAGCAGTTTTGAGCCGGGACAGGGGGGCAATGAGCAGTTCTTC. Amino acid sequence: CASSFEPGQGGNEQFF.